A single sample is the source of the 11 T cell receptor beta chains below, sequenced in a study of blood T cell repertoires in COVID-19 (dated by TCRdb to 2018 to 2021). Library method: the immunoSEQ multiplex PCR assay. Here the immuneACCESS table is served through TCRdb, limited to in-frame sequences with V and J called. Missing clones are a known gap in these copies; in checked studies unresolved V genes cover under half, and the rest lacks a known reason. The sample yields about 38,000 clones; nearly 90% were counted once. Under 5% of the sample rests with the top ten. Sequencing input: peripheral blood. These receptor sequences come from a man aged 55 to 69 with COVID-19, enrolled during active disease.

J is TRBJ2-1 and V is TRBV5-4, with D maybe TRBD2 (6 bases). V was clipped by 0 bases and J by 9 bases, with 13 bases between them. Germline V gene sequence: CDR1 SGHNT, CDR2 YYREEE (reference sequence). The CDR3 extends over 14 amino acids. CDR3 in DNA: TGTGCCAGCAGCTTGGCTGGAGGGTCAGGTGAGCAGTTCTTC. This translates into CASSLAGGSGEQFF.

The gene calls are TRBV7-9 and TRBJ2-4; 10 positions agree with TRBD2. The CDR3 is made up of 14 amino acids. V gave up 5 bases and J gave up 7 bases; unmatched junction bases: 5. Looked up from germline, CDR1 is SEHNR and CDR2 is FQNEAQ (reference sequence). CDR3 in amino acids: CASSPQREGNIQYF. CDR3 DNA sequence: TGTGCCAGCAGCCCACAGCGGGAGGGTAACATTCAGTACTTC.

The J gene is TRBJ1-2, the V gene TRBV4-1, with D hard to call. The CDR3 is 14 amino acids. V was shortened by 0 bases and J by 4 bases, with 9 bases between the two germline ends. Germline-derived CDR1 and CDR2 are MGHRA and YSYEKL. CDR3 sequence: CASSQDRFSYGYTF. CDR3 DNA: TGCGCCAGCAGCCAAGACAGGTTCAGCTATGGCTACACCTTC.

The chain is built from TRBV5-1 and TRBJ1-1; possibly TRBD1 for D (6 bases). CDR1 and CDR2 (germline): SGHRS, YFSETQ. The CDR3 consists of 14 residues. V was cut by 4 bases and J by 0 bases, with 10 bases left in between. In DNA form, the CDR3 reads TGCGCCAGCAGCAACGGACAGCTGAACACTGAAGCTTTCTTT. The encoded protein is CASSNGQLNTEAFF.

The chain couples TRBV5-8 to TRBJ1-6; possibly TRBD1 for D (5 bases). The CDR3 totals 15 residues. Germline V gene data show CDR1 as SGHTS and CDR2 as YDEGEE. V shed 4 bases and J shed 7 bases, with 15 bases lying between them. The CDR3 loop is CASSPRWGRNSPLHF. The CDR3 nucleotides are TGTGCCAGCAGCCCTCGCTGGGGGAGGAATTCACCCCTCCACTTT.

The count of this clone is one. The chain links TRBV27 to TRBJ2-1; D is possibly TRBD2 (6 bases). This CDR3 has 15 amino acids. Looked up from germline, CDR1 is MNHEY and CDR2 is SMNVEV (reference sequence). V was trimmed by 4 bases and J by 3 bases, leaving 13 bases between them. CDR3 loop: CASSSAGLLYNEQFF. The CDR3 DNA sequence: TGTGCCAGCAGTTCGGCGGGACTCCTCTACAATGAGCAGTTCTTC.

The chain has TRBV4-1 and TRBJ2-3, with TRBD2 identical over 14 bases. J gave up 3 bases and V 7 bases, and 9 bases lay outside the gene matches. From germline, CDR1 is MGHRA and CDR2 YSYEKL. The CDR3 is made up of 17 amino acids. This CDR3 is CASTRGGLAGVTDTQYF. In nucleotides, the CDR3 is TGCGCCAGCACCCGAGGGGGACTAGCGGGAGTTACAGATACGCAGTATTTT.

This clone was detected once. The V and J genes are TRBV6-5 and TRBJ2-7; 12 bases match TRBD2. Trimming at V came to 6 bases and at J to 2 bases, leaving 5 bases not matched to a gene. The CDR3 length is 15 residues. The V gene's germline CDR1 is MNHEY and CDR2 SVGAGI. CDR3 residues: CASSLTSGGTYEQYF. The CDR3 DNA reads TGTGCCAGCAGCCTGACTAGCGGGGGAACCTACGAGCAGTACTTC.

The chain joins TRBV5-1 to TRBJ1-6; D call uncertain. Germline-derived CDR1 and CDR2 are SGHRS and YFSETQ. The CDR3 runs 13 residues. With 4 bases removed from V and 7 bases from J, the gap between germline ends came to 9 bases. The CDR3 bases are TGCGCCAGCAGCAAAGACATAAATTCACCCCTCCACTTT. It yields the protein CASSKDINSPLHF. Drawing the rest from reference TRBV5-1 and TRBJ1-6, the complete variable domain is KAGVTQTPRYLIKTRGQQVTLSCSPISGHRSVSWYQQTPGQGLQFLFEYFSETQRNKGNFPGRFSGRQFSNSRSEMNVSTLELGDSALYLCASSKDINSPLHFGNGTRLTVT.

The chain carries TRBV3-1 (or the pseudogene TRBV3-2) and TRBJ1-2; 8 nucleotides agree with TRBD1. CDR1 and CDR2 (germline): LGHDT, YNNKEL (reference sequence). CDR3 size: 13 residues. V was clipped by 3 bases and J by 5 bases; unmatched bases: 2. The CDR3 DNA sequence: TGTGCCAGCAGCCAGGGACAGGATTATGGCTACACCTTC. Translation: CASSQGQDYGYTF.

This clone appeared once. The chain is built from TRBV30 and TRBJ1-6; D remains unclear. V lost 2 bases to trimming and J lost 0 bases, with 11 bases between them. The germline CDR1 and CDR2 sequences are GTSNPN and SVGIG (reference sequence). This CDR3 region has 16 residues. The CDR3 loop reads CAWSRTGSSYNSPLHF. The CDR3 DNA sequence: TGTGCCTGGAGTAGGACGGGGAGCTCCTATAATTCACCCCTCCACTTT. Full variable domain (remainder filled in from reference TRBV30 and TRBJ1-6): SQTIHQWPATLVQPVGSPLSLECTVEGTSNPNLYWYRQAAGRGLQLLFYSVGIGQISSEVPQNLSASRPQDRQFILSSKKLLLSDSGFYLCAWSRTGSSYNSPLHFGNGTRLTVT.